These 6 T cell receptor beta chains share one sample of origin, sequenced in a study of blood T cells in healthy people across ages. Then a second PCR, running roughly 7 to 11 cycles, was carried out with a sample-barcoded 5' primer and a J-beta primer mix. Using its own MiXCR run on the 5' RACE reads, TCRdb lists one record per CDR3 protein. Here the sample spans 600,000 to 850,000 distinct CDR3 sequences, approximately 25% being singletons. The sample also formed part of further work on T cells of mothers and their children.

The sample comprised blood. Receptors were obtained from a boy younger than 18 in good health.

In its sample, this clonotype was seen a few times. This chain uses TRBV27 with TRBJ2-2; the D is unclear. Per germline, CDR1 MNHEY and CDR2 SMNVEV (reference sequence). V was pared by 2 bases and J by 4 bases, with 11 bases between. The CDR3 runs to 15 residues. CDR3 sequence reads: CASSLDPWGTGELFF. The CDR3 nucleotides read TGTGCCAGCAGTTTAGACCCCTGGGGCACCGGGGAGCTGTTTTTT.

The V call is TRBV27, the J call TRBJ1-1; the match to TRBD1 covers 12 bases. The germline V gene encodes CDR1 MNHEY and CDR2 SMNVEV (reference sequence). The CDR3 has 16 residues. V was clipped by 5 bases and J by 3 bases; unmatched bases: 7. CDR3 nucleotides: TGTGCCAGCAGTCAGGGGACAGGGGGCTTGGACACTGAAGCTTTCTTT. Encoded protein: CASSQGTGGLDTEAFF.

This chain's CDR3 is CASSPEVRGGGTQYF. The DNA for the CDR3 is TGTGCCAGCAGCCCGGAAGTGCGGGGGGGTGGTACGCAGTATTTT. This chain links TRBV4-2 with TRBJ2-3, with 9 bases matching TRBD2. The V and J ends lost 4 bases and 8 bases, in that order; junction bases with no gene match: 10. There are 15 residues in the CDR3. CDR1 is LGHNA, CDR2 YNFKEQ, per germline.

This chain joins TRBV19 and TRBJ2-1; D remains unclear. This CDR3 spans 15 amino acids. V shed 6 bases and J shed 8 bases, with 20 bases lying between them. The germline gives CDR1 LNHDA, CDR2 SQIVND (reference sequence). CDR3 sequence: CASRPSSYLGYEQFF. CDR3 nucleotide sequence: TGTGCCAGTAGACCGAGTAGCTACTTAGGGTATGAGCAGTTCTTC.

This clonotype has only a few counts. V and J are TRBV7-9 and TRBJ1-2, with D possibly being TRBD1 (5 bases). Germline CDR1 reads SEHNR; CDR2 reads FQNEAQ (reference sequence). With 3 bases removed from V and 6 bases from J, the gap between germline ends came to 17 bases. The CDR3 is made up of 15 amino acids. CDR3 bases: TGTGCCAGCAGCTTTAACCCCGGGACGCGAGATGGCTACACCTTC. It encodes CASSFNPGTRDGYTF.

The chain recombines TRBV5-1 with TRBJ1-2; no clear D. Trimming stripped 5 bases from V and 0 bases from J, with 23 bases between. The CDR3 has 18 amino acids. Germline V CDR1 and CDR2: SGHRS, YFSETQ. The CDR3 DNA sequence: TGCGCCAGCAGGAATGCACCGGGAGCTAACGAAGCTAACTATGGCTACACCTTC. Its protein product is CASRNAPGANEANYGYTF. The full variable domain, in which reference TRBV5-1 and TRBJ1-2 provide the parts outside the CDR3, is KAGVTQTPRYLIKTRGQQVTLSCSPISGHRSVSWYQQTPGQGLQFLFEYFSETQRNKGNFPGRFSGRQFSNSRSEMNVSTLELGDSALYLCASRNAPGANEANYGYTFGSGTRLTVV.